This TCR beta chain was retrieved from a study of technical replicates of blood from several donors. TCRdb's table, derived via immunoSEQ multiplex PCR, lists solely in-frame clones and lacks some. This table holds more than 65,000 clones, about 96% found once. There are 12 residues in the CDR3. Germline values: CDR1 MNHEY, CDR2 SMNVEV (reference sequence). The V gene lost 1 base and the J gene lost 7 bases, with 7 bases spanning the gap. This receptor was taken from a human donor in good health. The material sequenced was T cells isolated from PBMCs. The rearrangement links TRBV27 to TRBJ1-2; D not certain. The CDR3: CASSLFGFGYTF. DNA of the CDR3: TGTGCCAGCAGTTTATTCGGTTTTGGCTACACCTTC.